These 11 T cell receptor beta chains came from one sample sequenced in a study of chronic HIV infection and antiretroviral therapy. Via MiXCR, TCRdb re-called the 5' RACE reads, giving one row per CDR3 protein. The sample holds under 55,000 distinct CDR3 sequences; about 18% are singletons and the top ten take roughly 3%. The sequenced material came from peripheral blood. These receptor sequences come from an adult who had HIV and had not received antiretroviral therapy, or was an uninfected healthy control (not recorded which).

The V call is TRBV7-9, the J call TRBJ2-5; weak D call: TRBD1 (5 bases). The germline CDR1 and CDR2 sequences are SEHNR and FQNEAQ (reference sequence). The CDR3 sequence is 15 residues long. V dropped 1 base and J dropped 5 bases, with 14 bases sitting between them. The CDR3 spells CASSLVGQGVETQYF. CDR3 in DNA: TGTGCCAGCAGCTTAGTTGGCCAGGGCGTTGAGACCCAGTACTTC.

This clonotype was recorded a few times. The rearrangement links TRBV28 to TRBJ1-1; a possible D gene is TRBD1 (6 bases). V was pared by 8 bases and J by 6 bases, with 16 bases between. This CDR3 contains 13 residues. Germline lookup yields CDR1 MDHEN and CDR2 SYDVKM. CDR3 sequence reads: CASSWGGRPEAFF. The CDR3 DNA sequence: TGTGCCAGCTCGTGGGGGGGGCGCCCTGAAGCTTTCTTT.

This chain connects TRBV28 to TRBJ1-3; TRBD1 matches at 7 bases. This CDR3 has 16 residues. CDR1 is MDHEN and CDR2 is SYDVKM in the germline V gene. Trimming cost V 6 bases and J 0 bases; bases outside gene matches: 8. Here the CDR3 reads CASSQPTGISGNTIYF. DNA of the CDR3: TGTGCCAGCAGCCAACCGACAGGGATCTCTGGAAACACCATATATTTT.

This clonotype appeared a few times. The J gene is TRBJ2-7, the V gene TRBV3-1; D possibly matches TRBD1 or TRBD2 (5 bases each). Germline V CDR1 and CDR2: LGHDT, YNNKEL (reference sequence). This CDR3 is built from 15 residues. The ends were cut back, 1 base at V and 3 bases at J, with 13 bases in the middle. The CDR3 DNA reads TGTGCCAGCAGCCAAGTTTCCGGGGCCTACTACGAGCAGTACTTC. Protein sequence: CASSQVSGAYYEQYF.

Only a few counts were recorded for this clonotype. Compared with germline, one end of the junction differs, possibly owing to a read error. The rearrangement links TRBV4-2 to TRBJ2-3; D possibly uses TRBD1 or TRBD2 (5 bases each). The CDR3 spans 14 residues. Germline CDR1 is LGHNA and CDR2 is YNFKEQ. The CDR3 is CASRQARGTDTQYF. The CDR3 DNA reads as TGTGCCAGCAGACAAGCGAGGGGAACAGATACGCAGTATTTT.

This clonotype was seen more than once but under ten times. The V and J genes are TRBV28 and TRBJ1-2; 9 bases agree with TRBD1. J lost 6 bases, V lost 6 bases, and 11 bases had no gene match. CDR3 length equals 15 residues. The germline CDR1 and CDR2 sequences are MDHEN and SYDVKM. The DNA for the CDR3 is TGTGCCAGCAGACCCCTTGACCGGGACAGGGATGGCTACACCTTC. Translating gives CASRPLDRDRDGYTF.

CDR3 residues: CASSLARGSQETQYF. In DNA, the CDR3 is TGTGCCAGCAGCTTGGCCCGGGGTTCCCAAGAGACCCAGTACTTC. The chain joins TRBV5-4 to TRBJ2-5, with a weak D call TRBD2 (5 bases). V lost 0 bases to trimming and J lost 1 base, with 10 bases between them. Looked up from germline, CDR1 is SGHNT and CDR2 is YYREEE (reference sequence). The CDR3 is 15 amino acids.

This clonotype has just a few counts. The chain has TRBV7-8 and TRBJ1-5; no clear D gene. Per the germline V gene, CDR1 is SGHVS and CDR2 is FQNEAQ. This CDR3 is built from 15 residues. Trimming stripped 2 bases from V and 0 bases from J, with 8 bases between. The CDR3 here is CASSLMEYSNQPQHF. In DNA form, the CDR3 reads TGTGCCAGCAGCTTAATGGAGTATAGCAATCAGCCCCAGCATTTT.

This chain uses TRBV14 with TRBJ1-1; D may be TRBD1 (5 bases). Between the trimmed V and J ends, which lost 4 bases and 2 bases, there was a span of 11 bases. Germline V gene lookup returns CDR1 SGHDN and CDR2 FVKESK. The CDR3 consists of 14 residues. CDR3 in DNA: TGTGCCAGCAGCCGTCGACAGTTAAACACTGAAGCTTTCTTT. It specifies CASSRRQLNTEAFF.

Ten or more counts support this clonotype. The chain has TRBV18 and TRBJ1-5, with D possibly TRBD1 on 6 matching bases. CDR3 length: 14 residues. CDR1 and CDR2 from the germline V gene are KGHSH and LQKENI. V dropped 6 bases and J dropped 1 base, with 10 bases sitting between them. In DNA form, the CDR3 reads TGTGCCAGCTCCGAGCAGGGGAGCAATCAGCCCCAGCATTTT. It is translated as CASSEQGSNQPQHF.

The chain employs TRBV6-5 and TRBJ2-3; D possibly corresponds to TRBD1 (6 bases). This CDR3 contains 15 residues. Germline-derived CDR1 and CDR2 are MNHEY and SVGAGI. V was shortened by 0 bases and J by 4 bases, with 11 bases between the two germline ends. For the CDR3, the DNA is TGTGCCAGCAGTTACTCGGTATCAGGGGCAGATACGCAGTATTTT. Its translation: CASSYSVSGADTQYF.